Listed below are T cell receptor beta chains from one sample, sequenced in a study of shared clonotypes between healthy human individuals. Sequencing used immunoSEQ multiplex PCR; TCRdb keeps in-frame clones, though not all of them. This table holds 98,000 or so clones, over 65% found once. Sequenced material: memory CD8+ T cells sorted from blood. The receptors were gathered from a woman aged 25-40 years in good health. Both conserved end residues are part of each CDR3. The D gene is left open where the match is weak. Size values are once, few and many counts, or a class for expanded clones, and some rows have none.

D gene	clone size	V gene	J gene	CDR3 protein	CDR3 DNA
-	-	TRBV4-1	TRBJ1-5	CASSQEQGVGNQPQHF	TGCGCCAGCAGCCAAGAACAGGGAGTAGGGAATCAGCCCCAGCATTTT
-	few	TRBV6-5	TRBJ2-1	CASTTGTPGTNEQFF	TGTGCCAGCACCACAGGGACTCCTGGTACAAATGAGCAGTTCTTC
TRBD2	few	TRBV28	TRBJ2-4	CASSLSGLAGGTYF	TGTGCCAGCAGTTTAAGTGGGCTAGCGGGAGGGACGTACTTC
-	-	TRBV7-9	TRBJ1-3	CATRGSGNTIYF	TGTGCCACCCGTGGCTCTGGAAACACCATATATTTT
-	-	TRBV7-9	TRBJ2-7	CASSLGQAVQYF	TGTGCCAGCAGCTTAGGACAGGCAGTTCAGTACTTC
TRBD1	few	TRBV5-5	TRBJ2-2	CASSSGTAFTGELFF	TGTGCCAGCAGTTCCGGGACAGCATTCACCGGGGAGCTGTTTTTT
-	few	TRBV11-1	TRBJ2-1	CASSLERNYNEQFF	TGTGCCAGCAGCTTGGAGAGGAATTACAATGAGCAGTTCTTC
-	few	TRBV19	TRBJ2-7	CASSSRTVSSYEQYF	TGTGCCAGTAGTTCCCGGACAGTAAGCTCCTACGAGCAGTACTTC
-	few	TRBV28	TRBJ1-1	CASGRNTEAFF	TGTGCCAGCGGCCGGAACACTGAAGCTTTCTTT
-	-	TRBV28	TRBJ1-1	CASRGGDTEAFF	TGTGCCAGCAGGGGGGGTGACACTGAAGCTTTCTTT
-	many	TRBV6-1	TRBJ1-1	CASSDEDGITEAFF	TGTGCCAGCAGTGACGAAGACGGGATCACTGAAGCTTTCTTT
-	-	TRBV6-6	TRBJ2-1	CASSYGGATEQFF	TGTGCCAGCAGTTACGGGGGGGCCACTGAGCAGTTCTTC
-	-	TRBV28	TRBJ2-5	CASSFGGEETQYF	TGTGCCAGCAGTTTCGGGGGAGAAGAGACCCAGTACTTC
-	once	TRBV7-8	TRBJ2-5	CASSLGWRIKETQYF	TGTGCCAGCAGCTTAGGGTGGAGAATAAAAGAGACCCAGTACTTC
TRBD2	few	TRBV18	TRBJ2-7	CASSWSATSGSRYYEQYF	TGTGCCAGCTCATGGTCAGCGACTAGCGGGAGTCGGTACTACGAGCAGTACTTC
TRBD2	-	TRBV4-1	TRBJ2-7	CASSPLAGVNHEQYF	TGCGCCAGCAGCCCATTAGCGGGAGTTAACCACGAGCAGTACTTC
-	-	TRBV11-2	TRBJ2-4	CASSSPRLAKNIQYF	TGTGCCAGCAGCTCCCCACGCCTAGCCAAAAACATTCAGTACTTC
-	-	TRBV2	TRBJ2-6	CASSGDVLSSGANVLTF	TGTGCCAGCAGTGGAGACGTCCTGAGCTCTGGGGCCAACGTCCTGACTTTC
-	few	TRBV30	TRBJ2-6	CAWSPRISGANVLTF	TGTGCCTGGAGTCCCCGAATCTCTGGGGCCAACGTCCTGACTTTC
-	-	TRBV4-1	TRBJ1-3	CASSVRGPGPFRNTIYF	TGCGCCAGCAGCGTGCGGGGTCCGGGACCCTTCAGAAACACCATATATTTT
-	-	TRBV28	TRBJ1-1	CASMITPSDGAFF	TGTGCCAGCATGATAACCCCGTCGGACGGAGCTTTCTTT
-	-	TRBV19	TRBJ2-3	CASSDHTDTQYF	TGTGCCAGTAGTGACCACACAGATACGCAGTATTTT
-	-	TRBV6-1	TRBJ2-7	CASSEGLNKDYEQYF	TGTGCCAGCAGTGAAGGCCTCAACAAGGACTACGAGCAGTACTTC
TRBD2	many	TRBV7-8	TRBJ2-5	CASSLEGLVGLAGEGQETQYF	TGTGCCAGCAGCTTAGAGGGGTTGGTGGGACTAGCGGGAGAAGGGCAAGAGACCCAGTACTTC
-	-	TRBV7-9	TRBJ2-7	CASSLELDSGEQYF	TGTGCCAGCAGCTTAGAACTAGACTCGGGCGAGCAGTACTTC
-	-	TRBV19	TRBJ2-1	CASREDSSSYNEQFF	TGTGCCAGTAGGGAGGATTCGAGCTCCTACAATGAGCAGTTCTTC
-	-	TRBV5-4	TRBJ2-7	CASSLAARPYEQYF	TGTGCCAGCAGCTTGGCCGCAAGGCCCTACGAGCAGTACTTC